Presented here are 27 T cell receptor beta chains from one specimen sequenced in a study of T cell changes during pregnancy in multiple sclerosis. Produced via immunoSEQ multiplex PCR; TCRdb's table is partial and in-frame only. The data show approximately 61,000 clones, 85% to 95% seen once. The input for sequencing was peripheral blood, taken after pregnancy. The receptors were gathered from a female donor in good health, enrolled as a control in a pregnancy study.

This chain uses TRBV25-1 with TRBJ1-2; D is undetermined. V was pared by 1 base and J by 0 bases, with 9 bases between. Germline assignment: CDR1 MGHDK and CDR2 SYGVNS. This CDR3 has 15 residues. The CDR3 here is CASSESWRPNYGYTF. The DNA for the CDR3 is TGTGCCAGCAGTGAATCATGGAGGCCTAACTATGGCTACACCTTC.

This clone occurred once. The DNA for the CDR3 is TGTGCCAGCAAGGGGGCGGGTTTTGACTATGGCTACACCTTC. Amino acid sequence: CASKGAGFDYGYTF. The chain carries TRBV5-4 and TRBJ1-2; 7 bases map to TRBD1. Germline trimming cut 6 bases from V and 3 bases from J; bases unmatched to any gene: 8. In germline, CDR1 is SGHNT, CDR2 YYREEE (reference sequence). The length of the CDR3 is 14 residues.

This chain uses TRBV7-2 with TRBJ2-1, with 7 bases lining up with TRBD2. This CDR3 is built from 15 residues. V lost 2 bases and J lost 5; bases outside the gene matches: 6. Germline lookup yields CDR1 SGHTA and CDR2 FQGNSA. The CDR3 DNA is TGTGCCAGCAGCTTACGAGGGCTAGCGGACAATGAGCAGTTCTTC. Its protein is CASSLRGLADNEQFF.

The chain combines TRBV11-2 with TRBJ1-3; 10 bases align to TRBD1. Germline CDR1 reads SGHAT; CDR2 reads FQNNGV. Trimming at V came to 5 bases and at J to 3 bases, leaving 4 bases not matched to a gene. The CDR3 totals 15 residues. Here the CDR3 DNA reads TGTGCCAGCAGCCGTGACAGGGGGCATGGAAACACCATATATTTT. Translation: CASSRDRGHGNTIYF. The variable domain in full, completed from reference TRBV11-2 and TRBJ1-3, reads EAGVAQSPRYKIIEKRQSVAFWCNPISGHATLYWYQQILGQGPKLLIQFQNNGVVDDSQLPKDRFSAERLKGVDSTLKIQPAKLEDSAVYLCASSRDRGHGNTIYFGEGSWLTVV.

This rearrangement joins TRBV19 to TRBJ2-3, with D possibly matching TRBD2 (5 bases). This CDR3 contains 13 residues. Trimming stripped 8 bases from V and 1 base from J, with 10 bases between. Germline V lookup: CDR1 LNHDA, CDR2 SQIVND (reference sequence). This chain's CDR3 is CASQADGTDTQYF. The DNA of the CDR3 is TGTGCCAGTCAAGCGGATGGCACAGATACGCAGTATTTT.

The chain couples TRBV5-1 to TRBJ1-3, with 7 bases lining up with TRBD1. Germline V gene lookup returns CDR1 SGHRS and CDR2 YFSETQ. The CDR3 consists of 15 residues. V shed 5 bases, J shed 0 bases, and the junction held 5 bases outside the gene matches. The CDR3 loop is CASRSTGHSGNTIYF. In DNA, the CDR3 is TGCGCCAGCAGGTCGACAGGGCACTCTGGAAACACCATATATTTT.

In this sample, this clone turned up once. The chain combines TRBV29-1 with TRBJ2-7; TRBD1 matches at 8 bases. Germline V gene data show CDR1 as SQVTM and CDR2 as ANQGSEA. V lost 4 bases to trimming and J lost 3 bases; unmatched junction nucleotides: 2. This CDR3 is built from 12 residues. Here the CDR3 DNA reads TGCAGCGTTGTACAGGGGGACTACGAGCAGTACTTC. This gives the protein CSVVQGDYEQYF.

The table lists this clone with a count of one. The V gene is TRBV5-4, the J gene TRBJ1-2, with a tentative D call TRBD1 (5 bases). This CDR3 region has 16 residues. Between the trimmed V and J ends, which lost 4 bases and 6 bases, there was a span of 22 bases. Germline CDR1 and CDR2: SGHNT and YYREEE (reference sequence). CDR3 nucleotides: TGTGCCAGCAGCCCCCCGGGGGGGGAATCCTACGATGGCTACACCTTC. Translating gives CASSPPGGESYDGYTF.

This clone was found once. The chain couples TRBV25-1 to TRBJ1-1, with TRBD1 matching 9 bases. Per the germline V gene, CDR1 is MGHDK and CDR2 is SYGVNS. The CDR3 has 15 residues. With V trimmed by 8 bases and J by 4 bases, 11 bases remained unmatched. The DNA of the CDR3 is TGTGCCAGCCGCCATACAAAACAGGGGGCCACTGAAGCTTTCTTT. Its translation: CASRHTKQGATEAFF.

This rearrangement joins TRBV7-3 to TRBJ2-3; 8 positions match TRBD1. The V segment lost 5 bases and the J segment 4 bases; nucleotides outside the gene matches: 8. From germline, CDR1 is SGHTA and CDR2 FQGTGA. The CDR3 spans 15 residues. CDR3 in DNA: TGTGCCAGCAGCCCCCAGGGGGCAGGACCAGATACGCAGTATTTT. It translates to CASSPQGAGPDTQYF. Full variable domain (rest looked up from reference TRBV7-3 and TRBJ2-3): GAGVSQTPSNKVTEKGKYVELRCDPISGHTALYWYRQSLGQGPEFLIYFQGTGAADDSGLPNDRFFAVRPEGSVSTLKIQRTERGDSAVYLCASSPQGAGPDTQYFGPGTRLTVL.

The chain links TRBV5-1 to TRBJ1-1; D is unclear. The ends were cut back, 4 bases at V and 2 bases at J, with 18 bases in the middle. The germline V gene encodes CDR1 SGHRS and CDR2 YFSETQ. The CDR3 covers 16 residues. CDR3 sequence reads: CASSPASAQLNTEAFF. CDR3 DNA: TGCGCCAGCAGCCCCGCCTCGGCCCAACTAAACACTGAAGCTTTCTTT.

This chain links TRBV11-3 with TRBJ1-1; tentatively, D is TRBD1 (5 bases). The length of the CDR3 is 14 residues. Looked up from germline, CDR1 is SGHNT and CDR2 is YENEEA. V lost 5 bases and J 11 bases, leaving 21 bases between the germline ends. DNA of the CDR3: TGTGCCAGCAGCCAGGGCTGGGACTCTCCTCAGGCTTTCTTT. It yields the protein CASSQGWDSPQAFF.

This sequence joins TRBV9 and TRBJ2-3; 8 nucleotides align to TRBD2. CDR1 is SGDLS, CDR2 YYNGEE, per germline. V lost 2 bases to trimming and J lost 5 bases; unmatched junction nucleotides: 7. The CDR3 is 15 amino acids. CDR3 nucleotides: TGTGCCAGCAGCGTTTTAGCGGGGAGGCAAGATACGCAGTATTTT. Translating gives CASSVLAGRQDTQYF.

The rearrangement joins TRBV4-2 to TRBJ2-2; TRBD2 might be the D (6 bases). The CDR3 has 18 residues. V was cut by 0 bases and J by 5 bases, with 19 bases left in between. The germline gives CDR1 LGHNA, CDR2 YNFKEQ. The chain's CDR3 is CASSQDGQSEGLTGELFF. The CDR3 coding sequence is TGTGCCAGCAGCCAAGATGGCCAGTCCGAAGGACTAACCGGGGAGCTGTTTTTT.

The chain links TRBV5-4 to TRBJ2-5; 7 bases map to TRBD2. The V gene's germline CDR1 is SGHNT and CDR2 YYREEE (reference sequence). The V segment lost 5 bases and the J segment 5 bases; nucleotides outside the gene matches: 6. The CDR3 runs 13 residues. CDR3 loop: CASSSGGLETQYF. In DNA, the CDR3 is TGTGCCAGCAGTTCGGGGGGTCTGGAGACCCAGTACTTC.

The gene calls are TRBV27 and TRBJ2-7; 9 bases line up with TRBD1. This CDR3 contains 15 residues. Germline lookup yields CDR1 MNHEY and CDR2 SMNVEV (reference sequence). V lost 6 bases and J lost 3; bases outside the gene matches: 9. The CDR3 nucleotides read TGTGCCAGCAGCCCTGGGACAGGGTATGTCTACGAGCAGTACTTC. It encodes CASSPGTGYVYEQYF.

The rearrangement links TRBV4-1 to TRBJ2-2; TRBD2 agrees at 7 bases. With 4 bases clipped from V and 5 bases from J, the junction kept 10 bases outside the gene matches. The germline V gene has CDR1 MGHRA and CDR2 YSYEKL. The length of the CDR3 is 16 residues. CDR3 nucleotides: TGCGCCAGCAGCCTAGACTTAGCGGGCCTAACCGGGGAGCTGTTTTTT. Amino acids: CASSLDLAGLTGELFF.

The CDR3: CASSWSSSYNEQFF. The CDR3 region has the DNA TGTGCCAGTAGTTGGTCTAGCTCCTACAATGAGCAGTTCTTC. The gene calls are TRBV19 and TRBJ2-1; no definite D call. CDR1 is LNHDA and CDR2 is SQIVND in the germline V gene (reference sequence). CDR3 size: 14 residues. V was clipped by 5 bases and J by 0 bases, with 8 bases between them.

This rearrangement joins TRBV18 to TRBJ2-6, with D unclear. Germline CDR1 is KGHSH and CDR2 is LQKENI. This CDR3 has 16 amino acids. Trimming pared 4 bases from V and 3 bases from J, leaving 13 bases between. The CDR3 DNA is TGTGCCAGCTCACGCCAGGCCCAAGGTGGGGCCAACGTCCTGACTTTC. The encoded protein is CASSRQAQGGANVLTF.

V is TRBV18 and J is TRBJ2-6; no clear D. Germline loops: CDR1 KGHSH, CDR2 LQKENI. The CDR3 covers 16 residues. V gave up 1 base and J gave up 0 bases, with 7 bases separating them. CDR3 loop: CASSPQEISGANVLTF. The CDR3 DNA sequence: TGTGCCAGCTCACCACAGGAGATCTCTGGGGCCAACGTCCTGACTTTC.

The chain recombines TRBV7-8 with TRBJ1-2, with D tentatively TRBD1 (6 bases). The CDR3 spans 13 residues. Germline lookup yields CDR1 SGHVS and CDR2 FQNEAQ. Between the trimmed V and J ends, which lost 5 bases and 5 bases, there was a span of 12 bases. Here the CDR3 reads CASSADRSYGYTF. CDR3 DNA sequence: TGTGCCAGCAGCGCCGACAGGAGTTATGGCTACACCTTC. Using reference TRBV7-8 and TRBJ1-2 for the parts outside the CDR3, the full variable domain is GAGVSQSPRYKVAKRGQDVALRCDPISGHVSLFWYQQALGQGPEFLTYFQNEAQLDKSGLPSDRFFAERPEGSVSTLKIQRTQQEDSAVYLCASSADRSYGYTFGSGTRLTVV.

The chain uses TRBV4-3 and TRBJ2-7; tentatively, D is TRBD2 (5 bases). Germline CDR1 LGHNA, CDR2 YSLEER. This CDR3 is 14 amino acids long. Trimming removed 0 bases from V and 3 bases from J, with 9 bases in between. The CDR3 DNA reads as TGCGCCAGCAGCCAAGATGGAGGCAGCTACGAGCAGTACTTC. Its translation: CASSQDGGSYEQYF.

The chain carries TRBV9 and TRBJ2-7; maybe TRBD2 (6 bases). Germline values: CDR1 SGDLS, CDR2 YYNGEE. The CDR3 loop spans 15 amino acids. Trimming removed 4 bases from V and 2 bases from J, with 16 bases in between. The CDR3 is CASSPQDSGTYEQYF. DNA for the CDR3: TGTGCCAGCAGCCCCCAAGATAGCGGAACCTACGAGCAGTACTTC.

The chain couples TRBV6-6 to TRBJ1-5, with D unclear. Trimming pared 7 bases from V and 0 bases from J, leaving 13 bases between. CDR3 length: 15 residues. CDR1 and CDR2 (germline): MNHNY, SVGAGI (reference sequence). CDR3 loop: CASTLFPYSNQPQHF. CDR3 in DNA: TGTGCCAGCACCCTCTTCCCCTATAGCAATCAGCCCCAGCATTTT.

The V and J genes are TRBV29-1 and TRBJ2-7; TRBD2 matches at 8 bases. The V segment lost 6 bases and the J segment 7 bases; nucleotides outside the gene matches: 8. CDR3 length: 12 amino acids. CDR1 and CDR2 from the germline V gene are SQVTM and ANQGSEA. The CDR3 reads CSVRGGREEQYF. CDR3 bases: TGCAGCGTCCGGGGGGGCCGAGAAGAGCAGTACTTC.

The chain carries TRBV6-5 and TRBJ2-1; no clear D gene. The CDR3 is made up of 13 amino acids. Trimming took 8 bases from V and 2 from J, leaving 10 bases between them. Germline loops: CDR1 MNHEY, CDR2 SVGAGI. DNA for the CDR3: TGTGCCAGCCGGGTTGATGCCTACAATGAGCAGTTCTTC. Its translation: CASRVDAYNEQFF.

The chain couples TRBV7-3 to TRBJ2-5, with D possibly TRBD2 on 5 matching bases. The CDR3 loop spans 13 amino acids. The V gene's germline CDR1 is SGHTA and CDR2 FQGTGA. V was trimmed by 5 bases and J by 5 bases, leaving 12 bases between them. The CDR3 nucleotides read TGTGCCAGCAGCCTCGCCCCGGGGGAGACCCAGTACTTC. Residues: CASSLAPGETQYF.